This TCR beta chain was sequenced for a study of T-cell memory formation after mild COVID-19. TCRdb fed the 5' RACE reads into MiXCR, producing one record per CDR3 protein. The repertoire has some 350,000 distinct CDR3 sequences, around 13% of them found once; the top ten carry about a fifth. V dropped 7 bases and J dropped 1 base, with 5 bases sitting between them. This CDR3 has 12 residues. Sequenced input: PBMCs or a T cell subset sorted from them (not recorded which). V usage is TRBV12-3 or TRBV12-4 and J usage is TRBJ2-1; D is undetermined. The receptor was isolated from a man aged 18 to 30 who had mild COVID-19 (a few samples of this study predate the infection). Cell type and time point are not known. The CDR3 is CASTFSYNEQFF. CDR3 DNA sequence: TGTGCCAGCACATTTTCCTACAATGAGCAGTTCTTC.